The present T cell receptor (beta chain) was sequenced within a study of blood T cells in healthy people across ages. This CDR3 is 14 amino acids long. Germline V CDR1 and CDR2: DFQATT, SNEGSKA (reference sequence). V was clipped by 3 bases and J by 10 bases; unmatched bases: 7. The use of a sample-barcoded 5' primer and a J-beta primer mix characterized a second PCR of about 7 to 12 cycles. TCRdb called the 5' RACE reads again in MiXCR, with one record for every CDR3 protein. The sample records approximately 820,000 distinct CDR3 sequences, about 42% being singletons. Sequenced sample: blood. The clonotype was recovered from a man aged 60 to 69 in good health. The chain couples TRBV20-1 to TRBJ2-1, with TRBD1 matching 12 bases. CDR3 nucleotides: TGCAGTGCTAGTAGGGACAGGGGGCGTGAAGAGCAGTTCTTC. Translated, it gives CSASRDRGREEQFF.